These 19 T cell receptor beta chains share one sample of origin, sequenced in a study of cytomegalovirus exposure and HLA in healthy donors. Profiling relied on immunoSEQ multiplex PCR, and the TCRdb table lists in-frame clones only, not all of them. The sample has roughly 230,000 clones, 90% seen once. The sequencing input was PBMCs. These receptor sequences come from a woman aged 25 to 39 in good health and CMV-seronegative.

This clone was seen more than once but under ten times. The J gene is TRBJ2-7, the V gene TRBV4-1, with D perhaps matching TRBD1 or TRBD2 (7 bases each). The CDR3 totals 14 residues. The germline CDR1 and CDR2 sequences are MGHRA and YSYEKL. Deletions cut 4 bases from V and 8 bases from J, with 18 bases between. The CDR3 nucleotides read TGCGCCAGCAGCCTTGGCAGGGGGGAGGGGAAGCAGTACTTC. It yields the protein CASSLGRGEGKQYF.

CDR3 nucleotide sequence: TGCGCCAGCAGAACGAACCCCCGGGGGGCCCAAGAGACCCAGTACTTC. As protein: CASRTNPRGAQETQYF. This chain connects TRBV5-1 to TRBJ2-5; tentatively, D is TRBD2 (7 bases). This CDR3 has 16 amino acids. The ends were cut back, 5 bases at V and 1 base at J, with 18 bases in the middle. Germline values: CDR1 SGHRS, CDR2 YFSETQ.

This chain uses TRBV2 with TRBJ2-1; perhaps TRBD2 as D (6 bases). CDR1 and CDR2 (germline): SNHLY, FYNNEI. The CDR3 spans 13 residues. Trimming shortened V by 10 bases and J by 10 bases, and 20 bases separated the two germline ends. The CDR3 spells CAKTRETGPEQFF. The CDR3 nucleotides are TGTGCCAAGACACGGGAGACGGGCCCGGAGCAGTTCTTC.

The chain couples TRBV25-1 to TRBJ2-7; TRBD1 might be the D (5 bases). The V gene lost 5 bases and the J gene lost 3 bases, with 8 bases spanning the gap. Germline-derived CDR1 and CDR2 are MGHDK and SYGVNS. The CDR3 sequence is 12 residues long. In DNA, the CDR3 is TGTGCCAGCAGTAACACAGGCTACGAGCAGTACTTC. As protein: CASSNTGYEQYF.

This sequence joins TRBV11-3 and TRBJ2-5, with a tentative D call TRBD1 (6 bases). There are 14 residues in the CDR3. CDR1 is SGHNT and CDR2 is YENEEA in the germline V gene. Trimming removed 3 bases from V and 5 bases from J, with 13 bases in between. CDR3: CASSFRGPLETQYF. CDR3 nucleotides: TGTGCCAGCAGCTTCAGGGGACCCCTGGAGACCCAGTACTTC.

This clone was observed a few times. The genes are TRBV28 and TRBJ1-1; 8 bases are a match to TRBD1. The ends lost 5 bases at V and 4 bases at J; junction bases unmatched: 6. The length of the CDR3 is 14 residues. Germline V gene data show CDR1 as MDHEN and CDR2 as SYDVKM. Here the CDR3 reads CASSLGQGGTEAFF. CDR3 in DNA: TGTGCCAGCAGTCTCGGACAGGGAGGCACTGAAGCTTTCTTT.

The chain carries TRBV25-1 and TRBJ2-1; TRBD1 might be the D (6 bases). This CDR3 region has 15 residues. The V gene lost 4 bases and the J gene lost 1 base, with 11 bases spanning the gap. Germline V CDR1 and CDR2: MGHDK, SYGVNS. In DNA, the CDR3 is TGTGCCAGCAGTGGTGGGGGCGGATCCTACAATGAGCAGTTCTTC. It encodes CASSGGGGSYNEQFF.

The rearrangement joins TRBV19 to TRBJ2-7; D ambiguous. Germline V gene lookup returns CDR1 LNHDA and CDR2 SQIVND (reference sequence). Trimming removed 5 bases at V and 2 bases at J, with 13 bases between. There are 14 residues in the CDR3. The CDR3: CASSHTWAPYEQYF. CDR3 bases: TGTGCCAGTAGTCACACGTGGGCCCCCTACGAGCAGTACTTC.

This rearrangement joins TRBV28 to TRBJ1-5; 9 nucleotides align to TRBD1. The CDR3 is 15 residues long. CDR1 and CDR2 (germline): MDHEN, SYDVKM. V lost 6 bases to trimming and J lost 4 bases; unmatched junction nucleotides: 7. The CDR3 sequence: CASRATGGINQPQHF. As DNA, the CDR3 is TGTGCCAGCAGGGCGACAGGGGGAATTAATCAGCCCCAGCATTTT.

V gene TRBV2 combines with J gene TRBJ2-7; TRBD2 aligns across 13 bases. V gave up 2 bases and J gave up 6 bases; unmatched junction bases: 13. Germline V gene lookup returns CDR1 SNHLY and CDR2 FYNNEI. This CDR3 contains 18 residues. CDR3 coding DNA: TGTGCCAGCAGTGAAAATAGGGGTTTACTAGCGGGAGGGGCCGAGCAGTACTTC. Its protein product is CASSENRGLLAGGAEQYF.

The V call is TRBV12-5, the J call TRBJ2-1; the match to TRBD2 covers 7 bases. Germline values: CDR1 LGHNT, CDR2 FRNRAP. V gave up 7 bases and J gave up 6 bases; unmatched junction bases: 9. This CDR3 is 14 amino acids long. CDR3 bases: TGTGCTAGTGCCTCCCCACTAGCGCTCAATGAGCAGTTCTTC. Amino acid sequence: CASASPLALNEQFF. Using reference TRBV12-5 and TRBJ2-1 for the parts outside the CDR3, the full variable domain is DARVTQTPRHKVTEMGQEVTMRCQPILGHNTVFWYRQTMMQGLELLAYFRNRAPLDDSGMPKDRFSAEMPDATLATLKIQPSEPRDSAVYFCASASPLALNEQFFGPGTRLTVL.

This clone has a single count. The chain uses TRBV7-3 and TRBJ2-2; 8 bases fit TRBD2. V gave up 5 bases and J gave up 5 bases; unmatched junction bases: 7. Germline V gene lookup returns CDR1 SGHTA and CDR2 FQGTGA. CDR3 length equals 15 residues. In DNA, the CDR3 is TGTGCCAGCAGCGAGGGACTAGTCAAAACCGGGGAGCTGTTTTTT. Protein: CASSEGLVKTGELFF. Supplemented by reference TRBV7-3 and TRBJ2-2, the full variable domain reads GAGVSQTPSNKVTEKGKYVELRCDPISGHTALYWYRQSLGQGPEFLIYFQGTGAADDSGLPNDRFFAVRPEGSVSTLKIQRTERGDSAVYLCASSEGLVKTGELFFGEGSRLTVL.

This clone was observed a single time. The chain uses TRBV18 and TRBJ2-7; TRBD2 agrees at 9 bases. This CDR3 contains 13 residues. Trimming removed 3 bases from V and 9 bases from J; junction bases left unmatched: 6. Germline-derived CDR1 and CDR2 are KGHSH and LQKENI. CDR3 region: CASSPPSGKVQYF. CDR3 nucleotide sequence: TGTGCCAGCTCACCGCCTAGCGGGAAAGTGCAGTACTTC.

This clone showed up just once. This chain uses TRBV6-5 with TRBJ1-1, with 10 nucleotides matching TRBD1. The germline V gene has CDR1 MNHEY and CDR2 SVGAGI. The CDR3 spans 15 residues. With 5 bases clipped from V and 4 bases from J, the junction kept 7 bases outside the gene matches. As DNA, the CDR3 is TGTGCCAGCAGTCACCGGGACAGGGGTAGCACTGAAGCTTTCTTT. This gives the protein CASSHRDRGSTEAFF.

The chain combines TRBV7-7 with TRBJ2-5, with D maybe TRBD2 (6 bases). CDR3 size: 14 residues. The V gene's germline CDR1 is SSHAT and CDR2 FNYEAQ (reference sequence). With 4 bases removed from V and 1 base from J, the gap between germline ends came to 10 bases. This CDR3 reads CASSSQGLQETQYF. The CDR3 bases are TGTGCCAGCAGCTCCCAGGGACTCCAAGAGACCCAGTACTTC.

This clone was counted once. The CDR3 coding sequence is TGTGCCAGCAGCCCCGGGACAGGTAACTTCGAGCAGTACTTC. Translated, it gives CASSPGTGNFEQYF. V gene TRBV6-5 combines with J gene TRBJ2-7; TRBD1 agrees at 8 bases. Trimming at V came to 6 bases and at J to 6 bases, leaving 10 bases not matched to a gene. The CDR3 has 14 amino acids. Germline V gene data show CDR1 as MNHEY and CDR2 as SVGAGI.

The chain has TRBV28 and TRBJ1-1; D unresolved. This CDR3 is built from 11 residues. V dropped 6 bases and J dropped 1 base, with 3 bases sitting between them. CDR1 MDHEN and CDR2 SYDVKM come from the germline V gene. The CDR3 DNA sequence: TGTGCCAGCAGCTGGAACACTGAAGCTTTCTTT. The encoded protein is CASSWNTEAFF.

CDR3 sequence reads: CASSPGTVETYEQYF. The CDR3 DNA sequence: TGTGCCAGCAGCCCAGGGACAGTTGAAACCTACGAGCAGTACTTC. The chain is built from TRBV7-7 and TRBJ2-7, with 7 bases aligning to TRBD1. In germline, CDR1 is SSHAT, CDR2 FNYEAQ (reference sequence). V shed 5 bases and J 2 bases; nucleotides not matched to a gene: 9. CDR3 length: 15 amino acids.

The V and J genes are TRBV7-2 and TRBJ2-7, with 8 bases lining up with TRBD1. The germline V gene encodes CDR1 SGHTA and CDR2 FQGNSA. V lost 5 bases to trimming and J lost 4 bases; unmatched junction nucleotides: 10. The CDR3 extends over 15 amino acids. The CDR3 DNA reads TGTGCCAGCAGCCGAGACAGGGGAATTCAGTACGAGCAGTACTTC. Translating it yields CASSRDRGIQYEQYF.